The rows below give T cell receptor beta chains drawn from one sample of a study of blood T cell repertoires in COVID-19. Produced via immunoSEQ multiplex PCR; TCRdb's table is partial and in-frame only. There are tens of thousands of clones in the sample; 70% to 75% occur only once, and roughly 14% lies in the top ten. The sequenced sample consisted of peripheral blood. The receptors were sampled from a woman in her 70s with acute or convalescent COVID-19. CDR3s leave out the opening cysteine and the closing phenylalanine or tryptophan.

TRBV4-1 ASSQDGGNQPQH
TRBV3-1/TRBV3-2 ASSHRGRDGYT
TRBV5-1 ASSLTGKGSTEAF
TRBV30 AWRGNRVGGSAYEQY
TRBV6-5 ASKVGGNTDTQY
TRBV2 ASSEAGGQYNEQF
TRBV2 ASAPDTHNSPLH
TRBV19 ASSILSSLLDTQY
TRBV7-6 ASSSHSQGRNYGYT
TRBV6-5 ASSLGGLENEQF
TRBV7-9 ASSPPGQVYEKLF
TRBV18 ASSLGQYNEQF
TRBV5-4 ASSWDRVNTIY
TRBV3-1/TRBV3-2 ASSLQGSNSPLH
TRBV18 ASSPRTSDGNTQY
TRBV7-6 ASSLTGEETQY
TRBV9 ASSVGGDNSPLH
TRBV7-9 ASSLGVGTADEKLF
TRBV9 ASSVGRGSYNEQF
TRBV27 ASSPGAGRSEKLF
TRBV25-1 ASRDRVGSPLH
TRBV6-1 ASSGGQGALTNEKLF
TRBV7-3 ASSPGQGKLTDTQY
TRBV9 ASSVRQTGNYGYT
TRBV7-9 ASSLSVAGYGYT
TRBV9 ASSVSGESFYEQF
TRBV12-5 ASGSVGPNQPQH
TRBV3-1/TRBV3-2 ASSRDRGADYGYT
TRBV13 ASSLSLRTASAHLSSTDTQY
TRBV12-5 ASGGRAPSGNTIY
TRBV5-5 ASSGGGTVIYGYT
TRBV2 ASSELRGFYGYT
TRBV3-1/TRBV3-2 ASSQAGQGRGVRETQY
TRBV27 ASSSDRVVRNWRPLH
TRBV5-1 ASSGRTGRTGELF
TRBV7-3 ASSPDGGANTGELF